The clone carrying this T cell receptor (beta chain) has ten or more counts. Its target is not known. The data originate from a study of breast tumors, draining lymph nodes, adjacent tissues. Findings and caveats of the study: Data only fit, rather than demonstrated, lymph node origin of most tumor T cells. Data fit most tumor T cells coming from lymph node, expanding in tumor.

V lost 5 bases and J 1 base, leaving 11 bases between the germline ends. There are 14 residues in the CDR3. CDR1 SEHNR and CDR2 FQNEAQ come from the germline V gene (reference sequence). One entry per CDR3 protein, called by TCRdb with MiXCR from the multiplex PCR reads. The sample has 150,000 to 200,000 distinct CDR3 sequences; around a third are singletons. Samples came from axillary lymph nodes draining the breast cancer. Sequencing used axillary lymph node tissue. The receptor's source is a female donor with breast cancer. Some clones in this sample may be carry-over from other donors' samples. V is TRBV7-9 and J is TRBJ2-5; the D gene is possibly TRBD1 (6 bases). Here the CDR3 DNA reads TGTGCCAGCAGCGCCTTGACAGGCCAAGAGACCCAGTACTTC. Translated: CASSALTGQETQYF.